These 11 T cell receptor beta chains share one sample of origin, sequenced in a study of blood T cell repertoires in COVID-19. Repertoires were generated with immunoSEQ multiplex PCR, while TCRdb's copy carries only in-frame clones and drops some. Here the sample spans around 230,000 clones, 82% being singletons. Sequenced material: peripheral blood. The source is a woman in her sixties or seventies with active or convalescent COVID-19.

This sequence joins TRBV7-9 and TRBJ1-1, with 7 bases identical to TRBD1. CDR3 size: 19 residues. The V gene end was trimmed by 1 base and the J gene end by 0 bases; junction bases not matched to a gene: 14. Germline V gene lookup returns CDR1 SEHNR and CDR2 FQNEAQ (reference sequence). CDR3 residues: CASSLGYGTGVYMNTEAFF. As DNA, the CDR3 is TGTGCCAGCAGCTTAGGTTACGGAACAGGGGTATATATGAACACTGAAGCTTTCTTT.

By proportion, this clone is medium-sized (0.01 to 0.1%). This rearrangement joins TRBV6-4 to TRBJ2-7; D perhaps matches TRBD1 (5 bases). V shed 3 bases and J shed 3 bases, with 6 bases lying between them. CDR3 length equals 12 residues. The germline gives CDR1 MRHNA, CDR2 SNTAGT. DNA of the CDR3: TGTGCCAGCAGTGAACAGGACTACGAGCAGTACTTC. Its protein is CASSEQDYEQYF.

V gene TRBV6-6 combines with J gene TRBJ2-7; 9 nucleotides match TRBD1. The CDR3 runs to 15 residues. Germline CDR1 reads MNHNY; CDR2 reads SVGAGI (reference sequence). Germline trimming cut 6 bases from V and 0 bases from J; bases unmatched to any gene: 6. The CDR3 sequence: CASSSLTGGSYEQYF. CDR3 in DNA: TGTGCCAGCAGCTCCTTGACAGGGGGCTCCTACGAGCAGTACTTC.

This clone was seen just once. This sequence joins TRBV3-1 (or the pseudogene TRBV3-2) and TRBJ1-4; a weak D match, TRBD1 (5 bases). This CDR3 is built from 14 residues. CDR1 and CDR2 from the germline V gene are LGHDT and YNNKEL (reference sequence). Trimming pared 4 bases from V and 8 bases from J, leaving 14 bases between. The CDR3 protein is CASSPRDDGEKLFF. The CDR3 bases are TGTGCCAGCAGCCCCAGGGATGATGGCGAAAAACTGTTTTTT.

Here the CDR3 reads CASSPSGEETQYF. The CDR3 bases are TGTGCCAGCAGCCCCAGCGGGGAAGAGACCCAGTACTTC. The chain is built from TRBV7-2 and TRBJ2-5; 7 bases fit TRBD2. Germline CDR1 and CDR2: SGHTA and FQGNSA. This CDR3 has 13 amino acids. The trim removed 5 bases at V and 3 bases at J, leaving 3 bases unmatched.

As to this clone: Other DNA sequences in this sample translate to the same CDR3. The V gene is TRBV5-1, the J gene TRBJ1-1; D gene ambiguous. Between the trimmed V and J ends, which lost 0 bases and 1 base, there was a span of 4 bases. The CDR3 contains 13 residues. Germline loops: CDR1 SGHRS, CDR2 YFSETQ. CDR3 residues: CASSLAGNTEAFF. CDR3 nucleotide sequence: TGCGCCAGCAGCTTGGCAGGGAACACTGAAGCTTTCTTT.

CDR3 nucleotide sequence: TGCGCCAGCAGCCAAAACAGTAACTATGGCTACACCTTC. Translated: CASSQNSNYGYTF. The chain is built from TRBV4-1 and TRBJ1-2; D is undetermined. The CDR3 loop spans 13 amino acids. Trimming pared 2 bases from V and 1 base from J, leaving 5 bases between. CDR1 is MGHRA and CDR2 is YSYEKL in the germline V gene.

The chain carries TRBV29-1 and TRBJ2-3; TRBD1 might be the D (6 bases). Trimming pared 7 bases from V and 6 bases from J, leaving 14 bases between. CDR3 length: 12 amino acids. Germline values: CDR1 SQVTM, CDR2 ANQGSEA. CDR3 bases: TGCAGCGCTGGGACATTCAGCGATACGCAGTATTTT. Protein: CSAGTFSDTQYF.

This clone was picked up one time. The J gene is TRBJ1-5, the V gene TRBV23-1, with D tentatively TRBD1 (6 bases). TRBV23-1 is given ORF status, its function remaining uncertain. Deletions cut 4 bases from V and 7 bases from J, with 11 bases between. The length of the CDR3 is 13 residues. CDR3 sequence: CASSRGGGQPQHF. For the CDR3, the DNA is TGCGCCAGCAGTCGGGGGGGCGGCCAGCCCCAGCATTTT.

J is TRBJ2-7 and V is TRBV27; D unresolved. This CDR3 contains 10 residues. Trimming pared 8 bases from V and 1 base from J, leaving 3 bases between. Looked up from germline, CDR1 is MNHEY and CDR2 is SMNVEV (reference sequence). CDR3 sequence reads: CASRSYEQYF. The CDR3 DNA follows: TGTGCCAGCCGTTCCTACGAGCAGTACTTC.

The chain carries TRBV30 and TRBJ1-1; perhaps TRBD1 as D (5 bases). CDR3 length equals 13 residues. V lost 2 bases and J 1 base, leaving 8 bases between the germline ends. CDR1 GTSNPN and CDR2 SVGIG come from the germline V gene (reference sequence). Here the CDR3 DNA reads TGTGCCTGGAGTTTCGACAGGAACACTGAAGCTTTCTTT. This codes for CAWSFDRNTEAFF.